These T cell receptor beta chains were read from a single sample in a study of molecular identifiers for immune sequencing clone quantification. TCRdb fed the PCR reads into MiXCR, producing one record per CDR3 protein. The sample has some 65,000 distinct CDR3 sequences; around 20% are singletons. Sequencing input: naive CD8+ T cells from blood, with Jurkat cell RNA spiked in. The source is a human donor in good health. Some libraries in this study had Jurkat cell RNA spiked in. Both conserved end residues are part of each CDR3. The order of the fields is J gene, CDR3 length, clone size, D gene, V gene, CDR3 protein, CDR3 DNA. A D gene is named only where the DNA matches it firmly. A clone size is listed for some rows: how often the clone was seen (once, few, many), or a class if it is expanded.

j_call: TRBJ2-1
cdr3_length: 15
clone_size: few
d_call: TRBD2
v_call: TRBV7-6
cdr3_aa: CASSRTSGISGKQFF
cdr3_nt: TGTGCCAGCAGCCGAACTAGCGGGATTTCGGGTAAGCAGTTCTTC

j_call: TRBJ2-7
cdr3_length: 13
clone_size: many
d_call: -
v_call: TRBV12-3/TRBV12-4
cdr3_aa: CASSSAGDYEQYF
cdr3_nt: TGTGCCAGCAGCTCGGCAGGGGACTACGAGCAGTACTTC

j_call: TRBJ2-5
cdr3_length: 13
clone_size: many
d_call: -
v_call: TRBV7-9
cdr3_aa: CASAQAVQETQYF
cdr3_nt: TGTGCCAGCGCCCAGGCAGTCCAAGAGACCCAGTACTTC

j_call: TRBJ1-1
cdr3_length: 14
clone_size: many
d_call: -
v_call: TRBV4-3
cdr3_aa: CASSQTGKEAEAFF
cdr3_nt: TGCGCCAGCAGCCAGACAGGAAAGGAGGCTGAAGCTTTCTTT

j_call: TRBJ2-7
cdr3_length: 16
clone_size: -
d_call: TRBD1
v_call: TRBV13
cdr3_aa: CASSTPGGQSGDEQYF
cdr3_nt: TGTGCCAGCTCCACCCCAGGGGGACAGAGTGGGGACGAGCAGTACTTC

j_call: TRBJ1-1
cdr3_length: 14
clone_size: many
d_call: -
v_call: TRBV13
cdr3_aa: CASSEALWDTEAFF
cdr3_nt: TGTGCCAGCAGCGAGGCCCTATGGGACACTGAAGCTTTCTTT

j_call: TRBJ1-6
cdr3_length: 14
clone_size: many
d_call: -
v_call: TRBV4-1
cdr3_aa: CASSQGIGISPLHF
cdr3_nt: TGCGCCAGCAGCCAAGGCATTGGGATCTCACCCCTCCACTTT

j_call: TRBJ2-1
cdr3_length: 14
clone_size: -
d_call: TRBD1
v_call: TRBV5-3
cdr3_aa: CASSPGQDYNGQFF
cdr3_nt: TGTGCCAGCAGCCCGGGACAGGATTACAATGGGCAGTTCTTC

j_call: TRBJ2-2
cdr3_length: 18
clone_size: -
d_call: TRBD2
v_call: TRBV10-3
cdr3_aa: CAIGGTSGRAVYTGELFF
cdr3_nt: TGTGCCATCGGTGGGACTAGCGGGAGGGCCGTATACACCGGGGAGCTGTTTTTT

j_call: TRBJ2-3
cdr3_length: 13
clone_size: many
d_call: -
v_call: TRBV20-1
cdr3_aa: CSARELRTDTQYF
cdr3_nt: TGCAGTGCTAGAGAACTTCGCACAGATACGCAGTATTTT

j_call: TRBJ2-7
cdr3_length: 14
clone_size: many
d_call: TRBD1
v_call: TRBV4-3
cdr3_aa: CASSQGQGSYEQYF
cdr3_nt: TGCGCCAGCAGCCAGGGACAGGGCTCCTACGAGCAGTACTTC

j_call: TRBJ2-1
cdr3_length: 16
clone_size: few
d_call: -
v_call: TRBV6-5
cdr3_aa: CASGPTGVRGSGEQFF
cdr3_nt: TGTGCCAGCGGACCAACGGGGGTCAGGGGTTCTGGTGAGCAGTTCTTC

j_call: TRBJ2-7
cdr3_length: 13
clone_size: many
d_call: -
v_call: TRBV20-1
cdr3_aa: CSARQADTYEQYF
cdr3_nt: TGCAGTGCTAGACAAGCAGATACCTACGAGCAGTACTTC

j_call: TRBJ1-5
cdr3_length: 12
clone_size: many
d_call: -
v_call: TRBV30
cdr3_aa: CAWSNDDQPQHF
cdr3_nt: TGTGCCTGGAGTAATGATGATCAGCCCCAGCATTTT

j_call: TRBJ2-4
cdr3_length: 14
clone_size: many
d_call: -
v_call: TRBV7-8
cdr3_aa: CASSLGRGETAQYF
cdr3_nt: TGTGCCAGCAGCTTAGGCAGGGGCGAAACGGCTCAGTACTTC

j_call: TRBJ1-1
cdr3_length: 15
clone_size: many
d_call: -
v_call: TRBV3-1
cdr3_aa: CASSPYGAVDTEAFF
cdr3_nt: TGTGCCAGCAGCCCGTACGGGGCTGTTGACACTGAAGCTTTCTTT

j_call: TRBJ2-3
cdr3_length: 16
clone_size: many
d_call: -
v_call: TRBV14
cdr3_aa: CASSHFDGSGTDTQYF
cdr3_nt: TGTGCCAGCAGCCATTTTGACGGGAGTGGCACAGATACGCAGTATTTT

j_call: TRBJ1-1
cdr3_length: 11
clone_size: -
d_call: TRBD1
v_call: TRBV11-3
cdr3_aa: CASSVTGQAFF
cdr3_nt: TGTGCCAGCAGCGTGACAGGGCAAGCTTTCTTT

j_call: TRBJ2-7
cdr3_length: 15
clone_size: few
d_call: -
v_call: TRBV25-1
cdr3_aa: CASSEFGTEPYKQSF
cdr3_nt: TGTGCCAGCAGTGAATTTGGAACAGAGCCCTACAAGCAGTCCTTC

j_call: TRBJ2-1
cdr3_length: 11
clone_size: -
d_call: -
v_call: TRBV6-5
cdr3_aa: CASIAGNEQFF
cdr3_nt: TGTGCCAGCATCGCCGGCAATGAGCAGTTCTTC

j_call: TRBJ1-2
cdr3_length: 15
clone_size: many
d_call: TRBD1
v_call: TRBV9
cdr3_aa: CASSGRGQVNYGYTF
cdr3_nt: TGTGCCAGCAGCGGCAGGGGGCAGGTTAACTATGGCTACACCTTC

j_call: TRBJ2-1
cdr3_length: 9
clone_size: many
d_call: -
v_call: TRBV7-9
cdr3_aa: CASSPEQFF
cdr3_nt: TGTGCCAGCAGCCCCGAGCAGTTCTTC